This entry lists 20 T cell receptor beta chains sequenced from one sample in a study of blood T cell repertoires in COVID-19. The assay was immunoSEQ multiplex PCR, and TCRdb's table has in-frame clones only and misses some. Counted here are 300,000 to 400,000 clones, 80% to 90% occurring once; the ten biggest clones make up approximately 4.6%. Sequencing input: PBMCs or T cells enriched from blood (not recorded which). The receptors here all came from a woman between 40 and 50 years old with acute COVID-19.

J is TRBJ2-7 and V is TRBV28; tentative D call: TRBD1 (6 bases). Per the germline V gene, CDR1 is MDHEN and CDR2 is SYDVKM. This CDR3 is built from 15 residues. Trimming shortened V by 6 bases and J by 2 bases, and 17 bases separated the two germline ends. DNA for the CDR3: TGTGCCAGCAGCCAGCCCGGGACACACACCTACGAGCAGTACTTC. Amino acids: CASSQPGTHTYEQYF. The full variable domain, in which reference TRBV28 and TRBJ2-7 provide the parts outside the CDR3, is DVKVTQSSRYLVKRTGEKVFLECVQDMDHENMFWYRQDPGLGLRLIYFSYDVKMKEKGDIPEGYSVSREKKERFSLILESASTNQTSMYLCASSQPGTHTYEQYFGPGTRLTVT.

This clone was counted a single time. The chain combines TRBV10-3 with TRBJ1-2; the match to TRBD1 covers 10 bases. Unmatched junction bases numbered 8, after V lost 4 bases and J lost 6 bases. CDR3 size: 15 residues. The germline V gene has CDR1 ENHRY and CDR2 SYGVKD. CDR3 in DNA: TGTGCCATCAGTGGACTGGACAGGGGGATAGATGGCTACACCTTC. This gives the protein CAISGLDRGIDGYTF.

The chain couples TRBV7-2 to TRBJ1-3; possible D gene TRBD1, 6 bases. The CDR3 extends over 15 amino acids. The ends were cut back, 2 bases at V and 2 bases at J, with 10 bases in the middle. Germline CDR1 is SGHTA and CDR2 is FQGNSA. In DNA form, the CDR3 reads TGTGCCAGCAGCTTAACAGGGAGCGCTGGAAACACCATATATTTT. Translation gives CASSLTGSAGNTIYF.

V is TRBV4-2 and J is TRBJ2-1; 8 bases are shared with TRBD1. Germline CDR1 is LGHNA and CDR2 is YNFKEQ. V gave up 1 base and J gave up 8 bases; unmatched junction bases: 16. This CDR3 comprises 18 residues. The chain's CDR3 is CASSQGPGTGSSVDEQFF. CDR3 nucleotides: TGTGCCAGCAGCCAAGGGCCCGGGACAGGATCGTCGGTCGATGAGCAGTTCTTC.

J is TRBJ1-5 and V is TRBV6-5, with no clear D. CDR1 and CDR2 (germline): MNHEY, SVGAGI. The CDR3 runs to 13 residues. Between the trimmed V and J ends, which lost 6 bases and 0 bases, there was a span of 6 bases. The DNA of the CDR3 is TGTGCCAGCAGCCGACTTAGCAATCAGCCCCAGCATTTT. It codes for CASSRLSNQPQHF.

This chain's CDR3 is CASSLGTGLGYTF. DNA of the CDR3: TGTGCCAGCAGCTTAGGGACAGGGCTTGGCTACACCTTC. The J gene is TRBJ1-2, the V gene TRBV7-2; 8 bases map to TRBD1. The CDR3 has 13 amino acids. Per germline, CDR1 SGHTA and CDR2 FQGNSA. The J segment lost 7 bases and the V segment lost 1 base, leaving 2 bases of the junction unmatched.

This clone was detected only once. The chain has TRBV14 and TRBJ2-3; the D gene is possibly TRBD2 (5 bases). Trimming cost V 1 base and J 1 base, with 12 bases left between them. The CDR3 has 16 residues. Germline V gives CDR1 SGHDN, CDR2 FVKESK. CDR3 nucleotide sequence: TGTGCCAGCAGCCAAGGGCTAGGAGGTGGCACAGATACGCAGTATTTT. This sequence encodes CASSQGLGGGTDTQYF.

Here the CDR3 DNA reads TGTGCCACCAGCAGAGAAGGAGGGGCTGCAACTAATGAAAAACTGTTTTTT. This translates into CATSREGGAATNEKLFF. The gene calls are TRBV15 and TRBJ1-4; D is possibly TRBD1 (5 bases). V shed 0 bases and J shed 0 bases, with 11 bases lying between them. This CDR3 has 17 amino acids. Germline CDR1 and CDR2: LNHNV and YYDKDF (reference sequence).

The chain couples TRBV7-2 to TRBJ2-1, with 13 bases identical to TRBD2. CDR3 length: 15 amino acids. V trimming: 2 bases; J trimming: 9 bases; junction bases outside the gene matches: 4. Germline CDR1 is SGHTA and CDR2 is FQGNSA. The CDR3 protein is CASSLTGLAGSEQFF. The CDR3 nucleotides read TGTGCCAGCAGCTTAACGGGACTAGCGGGAAGTGAGCAGTTCTTC.

The V and J genes are TRBV5-1 and TRBJ1-6; D may be TRBD1 (5 bases). In germline, CDR1 is SGHRS, CDR2 YFSETQ. The CDR3 sequence is 20 residues long. V lost 0 bases and J lost 6, with 25 bases in between. DNA of the CDR3: TGCGCCAGCAGCTTGGAAATTTTTCCGACAGTGAGGAGGGGTAATTCACCCCTCCACTTT. Its translation is CASSLEIFPTVRRGNSPLHF.

In its sample, this clone was seen once. The chain combines TRBV11-3 with TRBJ1-3; 7 bases map to TRBD1. V dropped 5 bases and J dropped 0; count of bases not matched to a gene: 4. This CDR3 spans 15 amino acids. Germline V gene data show CDR1 as SGHNT and CDR2 as YENEEA. Here the CDR3 reads CASSRDSLSGNTIYF. DNA of the CDR3: TGTGCCAGCAGCCGGGACAGTCTCTCTGGAAACACCATATATTTT.

V is TRBV18 and J is TRBJ1-1, with 7 bases matching TRBD1. CDR1 KGHSH and CDR2 LQKENI come from the germline V gene. V trimming: 4 bases; J trimming: 0 bases; junction bases outside the gene matches: 8. CDR3 length: 16 residues. The CDR3 reads CASSLSGQIMNTEAFF. CDR3 DNA: TGTGCCAGCTCACTTTCGGGACAGATAATGAACACTGAAGCTTTCTTT.

The chain carries TRBV2 and TRBJ1-5; 8 bases map to TRBD1. The CDR3 is 15 amino acids. The ends lost 5 bases at V and 2 bases at J; junction bases unmatched: 5. The germline V gene has CDR1 SNHLY and CDR2 FYNNEI. CDR3 in amino acids: CASSPDRGGNQPQHF. CDR3 DNA: TGTGCCAGCAGTCCCGACAGGGGTGGCAATCAGCCCCAGCATTTT.

The chain employs TRBV7-2 and TRBJ1-5; 8 nucleotides align to TRBD1. The CDR3 is 15 residues long. Germline assignment: CDR1 SGHTA and CDR2 FQGNSA. After removal of 2 bases from V and 6 bases from J, the junction contained 6 bases not matched to a gene. The CDR3 sequence is CASSLTGQAGQPQHF. CDR3 DNA: TGTGCCAGCAGCTTAACGGGACAGGCGGGTCAGCCCCAGCATTTT.

This chain uses TRBV7-2 with TRBJ1-4, with D possibly being TRBD1 (5 bases). The CDR3 is 15 amino acids. V was trimmed by 2 bases and J by 5 bases, leaving 12 bases between them. The germline gives CDR1 SGHTA, CDR2 FQGNSA. CDR3 protein: CASSLLGAGNEKLFF. The DNA of the CDR3 is TGTGCCAGCAGCTTATTAGGGGCCGGCAATGAAAAACTGTTTTTT.

This chain connects TRBV9 to TRBJ1-2; TRBD1 matches at 7 bases. This CDR3 is 15 amino acids long. V lost 4 bases to trimming and J lost 0 bases; unmatched junction nucleotides: 6. The germline V gene has CDR1 SGDLS and CDR2 YYNGEE. The CDR3 DNA reads TGTGCCAGCAGCCGGGACAGACAAGCTAACTATGGCTACACCTTC. Encoded protein: CASSRDRQANYGYTF.

The rearrangement links TRBV11-2 to TRBJ1-6, with 8 bases fitting TRBD1. The V segment lost 5 bases and the J segment 17 bases; nucleotides outside the gene matches: 8. Germline V CDR1 and CDR2: SGHAT, FQNNGV. This CDR3 region has 12 residues. The CDR3, as DNA: TGTGCCAGCAGCCAGCCCCGGGACAGGATCCACTTT. It encodes CASSQPRDRIHF.

The J gene is TRBJ1-1, the V gene TRBV5-5; perhaps TRBD1 as D (6 bases). The CDR3 contains 14 residues. CDR1 SGHKS and CDR2 YYEKEE come from the germline V gene (reference sequence). The V gene lost 4 bases and the J gene lost 0 bases, with 10 bases spanning the gap. CDR3 sequence reads: CASSPGQMNTEAFF. The CDR3 coding sequence is TGTGCCAGCAGCCCCGGACAGATGAACACTGAAGCTTTCTTT.

This clone showed up just once. V and J are TRBV4-1 and TRBJ2-7; TRBD2 aligns across 7 bases. This CDR3 contains 15 residues. The germline CDR1 and CDR2 sequences are MGHRA and YSYEKL. Trimming removed 1 base from V and 6 bases from J; junction bases left unmatched: 9. CDR3 in amino acids: CASSQVGGTASEQYF. In DNA, the CDR3 is TGCGCCAGCAGCCAAGTCGGGGGGACGGCGTCCGAGCAGTACTTC.

The gene calls are TRBV5-5 and TRBJ2-1; 12 nucleotides agree with TRBD2. Germline trimming cut 1 base from V and 7 bases from J; bases unmatched to any gene: 9. Germline V CDR1 and CDR2: SGHKS, YYEKEE (reference sequence). The length of the CDR3 is 17 residues. The CDR3 is CASSLSPLAGGPNEQFF. The DNA for the CDR3 is TGTGCCAGCAGCTTGTCCCCTCTAGCGGGGGGGCCGAATGAGCAGTTCTTC. The full variable domain, rest sourced from reference TRBV5-5 and TRBJ2-1, is DAGVTQSPTHLIKTRGQQVTLRCSPISGHKSVSWYQQVLGQGPQFIFQYYEKEERGRGNFPDRFSARQFPNYSSELNVNALLLGDSALYLCASSLSPLAGGPNEQFFGPGTRLTVL.